A selection of T cell receptor beta chains follows, all from one sample in a study of beta chain features in type 1 diabetes. Clones were read by immunoSEQ multiplex PCR, and TCRdb kept only the in-frame ones, dropping some. The sample includes 120,000 to 150,000 clones, more than 10% seen only once; the top ten take roughly 1.4%. Sequenced: central memory CD4+ T cells from blood. These receptor sequences come from a man younger than 35 with type 1 diabetes. CDR3s include the opening cysteine and the closing phenylalanine or tryptophan. A D gene is named only where the DNA matches it firmly. Clone size is given for some rows only: seen once, a few or many times, or a class if the clone is expanded.

size: many
D: TRBD1
J: TRBJ2-6
V: TRBV15
length: 17
DNA: TGTGCCACCAGCAGTGAAATTGACAGGGCTGGGGCCAACGTCCTGACTTTC
CDR3: CATSSEIDRAGANVLTF

size: few
D: NA
J: TRBJ1-2
V: TRBV19
length: 13
DNA: TGTGCCAGTACCCCAGGGGCCGCAGGCGGCTACACCTTC
CDR3: CASTPGAAGGYTF

size: few
D: TRBD2
J: TRBJ2-3
V: TRBV19
length: 17
DNA: TGTGCCAGTAGCCTGACTAGCGGGGGCGATTACTCAGATACGCAGTATTTT
CDR3: CASSLTSGGDYSDTQYF

size: NA
D: TRBD1
J: TRBJ2-3
V: TRBV5-1
length: 15
DNA: TGCGCCAGCAGCCCGGGACAGGGGTGGACAGATACGCAGTATTTT
CDR3: CASSPGQGWTDTQYF

size: NA
D: TRBD2
J: TRBJ2-2
V: TRBV29-1
length: 15
DNA: TGCAGCGCCGGGAGCGGGGGGTCGAACACCGGGGAGCTGTTTTTT
CDR3: CSAGSGGSNTGELFF

size: NA
D: NA
J: TRBJ1-5
V: TRBV7-2
length: 15
DNA: TGTGCCAGCAGCTTAGGAGCGGCAGGGTACCAGCCCCAGCATTTT
CDR3: CASSLGAAGYQPQHF

size: NA
D: NA
J: TRBJ2-2
V: TRBV11-3
length: 16
DNA: TGTGCCAGCAGCTTAGGGTTCGTGAGCAACACCGGGGAGCTGTTTTTT
CDR3: CASSLGFVSNTGELFF

size: NA
D: TRBD2
J: TRBJ2-3
V: TRBV29-1
length: 16
DNA: TGCAGCGTCCAGCAGGTGGGAGCGGGAGTGGCAGATACGCAGTATTTT
CDR3: CSVQQVGAGVADTQYF

size: NA
D: TRBD2
J: TRBJ2-3
V: TRBV5-1
length: 17
DNA: TGCGCCAGCAGCCGTACTAGCGGGGGTCTCCGCACAGATACGCAGTATTTT
CDR3: CASSRTSGGLRTDTQYF

size: NA
D: NA
J: TRBJ1-1
V: TRBV5-1
length: 14
DNA: TGCGCCAGCACGACTGGGCAGTCGGAAACTGAAGCTTTCTTT
CDR3: CASTTGQSETEAFF

size: NA
D: NA
J: TRBJ1-5
V: TRBV6-1
length: 14
DNA: TGTGCCAGCAATTCTAGACAGGGCAATCAGCCCCAGCATTTT
CDR3: CASNSRQGNQPQHF

size: NA
D: NA
J: TRBJ1-1
V: TRBV5-1
length: 14
DNA: TGCGCCAGCAGCCCGGGGTGGTCGGACACTGAAGCTTTCTTT
CDR3: CASSPGWSDTEAFF

size: few
D: NA
J: TRBJ1-3
V: TRBV6-5
length: 14
DNA: TGTGCCAGCAGTTACTCGAGCCAGGGAAACACCATATATTTT
CDR3: CASSYSSQGNTIYF

size: few
D: NA
J: TRBJ2-2
V: TRBV7-9
length: 15
DNA: TGTGCCAGCAGCCCCCCAGGGAATTCCGCACGGGAGCTGTTTTTT
CDR3: CASSPPGNSARELFF

size: few
D: NA
J: TRBJ2-7
V: TRBV7-3
length: 13
DNA: TGTGCCAGCAGCTTATCCGCAATGAGCGAGCAGTACTTC
CDR3: CASSLSAMSEQYF

size: few
D: NA
J: TRBJ2-7
V: TRBV30
length: 11
DNA: TGTGCCTTCACAGTCTCCTACGAGCAGTACTTC
CDR3: CAFTVSYEQYF

size: NA
D: NA
J: TRBJ2-6
V: TRBV15
length: 14
DNA: TGTGCCACCAGCAGGCCCCCAGGGGCCAACGTCCTGACTTTC
CDR3: CATSRPPGANVLTF

size: few
D: TRBD1
J: TRBJ1-1
V: TRBV2
length: 15
DNA: TGTGCCGACCGGACAGGCGGGACAATGAACACTGAAGCTTTCTTT
CDR3: CADRTGGTMNTEAFF

size: few
D: NA
J: TRBJ1-2
V: TRBV18
length: 13
DNA: TGTGCCAGCTCACCGGACAGTAACTATGGCTACACCTTC
CDR3: CASSPDSNYGYTF

size: many
D: TRBD1
J: TRBJ1-1
V: TRBV10-3
length: 13
DNA: TGTGCCCTCCGGGTCGGGGACAGCACTGAAGCTTTCTTT
CDR3: CALRVGDSTEAFF

size: NA
D: TRBD2
J: TRBJ2-5
V: TRBV4-2
length: 16
DNA: TGTGCCAGCAGCCAACCGCCAGCGGGGGGGCCGCAGACCCAGTACTTC
CDR3: CASSQPPAGGPQTQYF

size: NA
D: NA
J: TRBJ2-6
V: TRBV6-5
length: 15
DNA: TGTGCCAGCAGGGACTTTCTGGCTGGGGCCAACGTCCTGACTTTC
CDR3: CASRDFLAGANVLTF

size: few
D: NA
J: TRBJ1-4
V: TRBV9
length: 14
DNA: TGTGCCAGCAGCGTAGGGGTGGATGGGGAAAAACTGTTTTTT
CDR3: CASSVGVDGEKLFF

size: NA
D: TRBD1
J: TRBJ1-4
V: TRBV27
length: 15
DNA: TGTGCCAGCAGCTCCCCCGGGACAGGGGCTGAAAAACTGTTTTTT
CDR3: CASSSPGTGAEKLFF

size: NA
D: NA
J: TRBJ2-3
V: TRBV18
length: 12
DNA: TGTGCCAGCTCAGAAAGCACAGATACGCAGTATTTT
CDR3: CASSESTDTQYF

size: NA
D: TRBD2
J: TRBJ2-5
V: TRBV7-9
length: 16
DNA: TGTGCCATCAGGACCGGGGGAGCGGGGGGTAGGGAGACCCAGTACTTC
CDR3: CAIRTGGAGGRETQYF

size: few
D: NA
J: TRBJ2-3
V: TRBV19
length: 16
DNA: TGTGCCAGTAGTATAGGGCAGCTGATGAGCACAGATACGCAGTATTTT
CDR3: CASSIGQLMSTDTQYF

size: NA
D: NA
J: TRBJ2-2
V: TRBV5-1
length: 15
DNA: TGCGCCAGCAGCAGAGGGGTCCCGAACACCGGGGAGCTGTTTTTT
CDR3: CASSRGVPNTGELFF

size: once
D: NA
J: TRBJ1-1
V: TRBV6-5
length: 13
DNA: TGTGCCAGCAGTCTGGGACAGAACACTGAAGCTTTCTTT
CDR3: CASSLGQNTEAFF